Listed here are 5 T cell receptor beta chains from one sample, sequenced in a study of blood T cell repertoires in COVID-19. Sequencing used immunoSEQ multiplex PCR; TCRdb keeps in-frame clones, though not all of them. Of about 89,000 clones in the sample, 70% to 80% were seen once. Sequencing was performed on peripheral blood. These receptors were collected from a human donor in a cohort sampled during active COVID-19.

The chain links TRBV7-2 to TRBJ1-2, with a possible D match to TRBD1 (5 bases). V lost 0 bases and J 5 bases, leaving 16 bases between the germline ends. The length of the CDR3 is 16 residues. CDR1 and CDR2 (germline): SGHTA, FQGNSA. CDR3 residues: CASSLATAGRDYGYTF. The CDR3 nucleotides read TGTGCCAGCAGCTTAGCGACCGCAGGGAGGGATTATGGCTACACCTTC.

The chain combines TRBV19 with TRBJ1-2; possibly TRBD1 for D (6 bases). Between the trimmed V and J ends, which lost 3 bases and 3 bases, there was a span of 17 bases. This CDR3 comprises 16 residues. Germline V lookup: CDR1 LNHDA, CDR2 SQIVND (reference sequence). This chain's CDR3 is CASSIRQPPGDYGYTF. As DNA, the CDR3 is TGTGCCAGTAGTATTCGACAGCCCCCAGGGGACTATGGCTACACCTTC.

This rearrangement joins TRBV15 to TRBJ2-7; D unresolved. This CDR3 has 16 amino acids. V was trimmed by 0 bases and J by 0 bases, leaving 12 bases between them. CDR1 is LNHNV and CDR2 is YYDKDF in the germline V gene (reference sequence). CDR3 sequence (DNA): TGTGCCACCAGCAGAGATGGAAGAACAGACTCCTACGAGCAGTACTTC. Translation gives CATSRDGRTDSYEQYF.

In its sample, this clone was seen once. The rearrangement links TRBV5-1 to TRBJ2-2; maybe TRBD1 (6 bases). CDR1 and CDR2 (germline): SGHRS, YFSETQ. V was trimmed by 3 bases and J by 4 bases, leaving 13 bases between them. This CDR3 region has 15 residues. The CDR3 nucleotides read TGCGCCAGCAGCTCCGGGACACACATCACCGGGGAGCTGTTTTTT. Translating gives CASSSGTHITGELFF.

V is TRBV6-5 and J is TRBJ1-5, with 9 bases aligning to TRBD1. The CDR3 consists of 14 residues. The V and J ends lost 6 bases and 6 bases, in that order; junction bases with no gene match: 6. Germline V gives CDR1 MNHEY, CDR2 SVGAGI. CDR3 sequence: CASSRGQGTQPQHF. CDR3 nucleotides: TGTGCCAGCAGCCGGGGACAGGGCACTCAGCCCCAGCATTTT.